The T cell receptor beta chain under discussion was sequenced for a study of cytomegalovirus exposure and HLA in healthy donors. Findings of the study overall: In a later analysis, several top co-occurrence clusters appeared linked to parvovirus B19, influenza, CMV and Epstein-Barr virus.

PCR primers comprised 60 Vbeta and 13 Jbeta primers. Repertoires were generated with immunoSEQ multiplex PCR, while TCRdb's copy carries only in-frame clones and drops some. The sample carries about 130,000 clones, roughly three quarters recorded once. As concerns this clone: The antigen remains undetermined.

V lost 5 bases to trimming and J lost 5 bases; unmatched junction nucleotides: 6. This CDR3 has 14 residues. CDR1 MNHEY and CDR2 SMNVEV come from the germline V gene (reference sequence). This chain joins TRBV27 and TRBJ2-3; TRBD2 agrees at 8 bases. Sequencing used PBMCs. The source is a man aged 25 to 40 in good health and CMV-seronegative. As DNA, the CDR3 is TGTGCCAGCAGTCTACTAGCGGCACAAGATACGCAGTATTTT. Amino acids: CASSLLAAQDTQYF.